This T cell receptor (beta chain) comes out of a study of Ad26.COV2.S vaccination and SARS-CoV-2 variants. The wider study: The donor belonged to the COV1001 Ad26.COV2.S trial arm.

Measured with immunoSEQ multiplex PCR; TCRdb has only the in-frame clones, and not every one. The sample holds 510,000 or so clones, around nine tenths seen once. J gave up 0 bases and V 3 bases, and 5 bases lay outside the gene matches. Germline V gene sequence: CDR1 SGHAT, CDR2 FQDESV (reference sequence). This CDR3 contains 15 residues. Study conclusions and caveats: Analytic work on TCR breadth and depth might have understated the full extent of total T cell responses. Vaccinees showed greater spike-specific TCR breadth than placebo recipients.

Indicated treatment: roughly 20 received Ad26.COV2.S at low or high dose, single or two shots; 5 received placebo; per-sample allocation not given. Specimen acquisition occurred on day 63 following the initial vaccine or placebo injection. An Ad26 vector that expressed Wuhan-strain SARS-CoV-2 spike constituted the vaccine. In regard to this clone: As yet, its antigen is unknown.

The TCR sequence derives from a person between 18 and 65 years old who received the Ad26.COV2.S COVID-19 vaccine or a placebo. Sequenced material: peripheral blood, taken in a trial of Ad26.COV2.S vaccine versus placebo. The chain employs TRBV11-1 and TRBJ2-7; the match to TRBD1 covers 7 bases. DNA for the CDR3: TGTGCCAGCAGCTTGGGACAGCGTAGCTCCTACGAGCAGTACTTC. It yields the protein CASSLGQRSSYEQYF.